This is a list of T cell receptor beta chains from one sample in a study of blood T cell repertoires in COVID-19. Generated by immunoSEQ multiplex PCR, the TCRdb table keeps only in-frame clones and is missing some. The profile shows fewer than 250,000 clones, roughly four fifths of them singletons. The sequencing sample was made of peripheral blood. The receptor source for this set is a woman aged 50 to 65 with acute or convalescent COVID-19. CDR3s include the opening cysteine and the closing phenylalanine or tryptophan. D genes are given only for firm matches. Rows may omit the clone size; those that give it use once, few, many or a size class.

size | D | J | length | V | DNA | CDR3
- | TRBD2 | TRBJ2-3 | 14 | TRBV7-9 | TGTGCCAGCAGCCCAGGGACTAACACAGATACGCAGTATTTT | CASSPGTNTDTQYF
few | - | TRBJ1-1 | 14 | TRBV11-2 | TGTGCCAGCAGCCTAGGGTTTTCGGGGACTGAAGCTTTCTTT | CASSLGFSGTEAFF
once | TRBD2 | TRBJ2-5 | 16 | TRBV4-2 | TGTGCCAGCAGCCAAGTAAGACTAGCGGGGCAAGAGACCCAGTACTTC | CASSQVRLAGQETQYF
- | TRBD1 | TRBJ2-2 | 13 | TRBV29-1 | TGCAGCGTTGCGGGACAGGTTACCGGGGAGCTGTTTTTT | CSVAGQVTGELFF
- | - | TRBJ1-4 | 13 | TRBV3-1/TRBV3-2 | TGTGCCAGCAGCCAAGGGCTCAGGTTACCCCTGTTTTTT | CASSQGLRLPLFF
- | TRBD1 | TRBJ2-3 | 14 | TRBV7-9 | TGTGCCAGCAGCTTACAGGGGGCAACAGATACGCAGTATTTT | CASSLQGATDTQYF
once | - | TRBJ2-5 | 15 | TRBV4-2 | TGTGCCAGCAGCCAAGGGGCGGGTTCGCAAGAGACCCAGTACTTC | CASSQGAGSQETQYF
few | - | TRBJ1-5 | 16 | TRBV4-3 | TGCGCCAGCAGCCAAGATCTCAGGGGTGGCAATCAGCCCCAGCATTTT | CASSQDLRGGNQPQHF
few | TRBD2 | TRBJ2-1 | 16 | TRBV7-9 | TGTGCCAGCAGCCCGAGCGGGAGGGCCGGCTACAATGAGCAGTTCTTC | CASSPSGRAGYNEQFF
- | TRBD2 | TRBJ2-2 | 15 | TRBV6-5 | TGTGCCAGCACCACACTAGCGGGGGGCACCGGGGAGCTGTTTTTT | CASTTLAGGTGELFF
- | - | TRBJ2-2 | 16 | TRBV9 | TGTGCCAGCAGCGCCGGGATAGGGGGGAACACCGGGGAGCTGTTTTTT | CASSAGIGGNTGELFF
- | - | TRBJ1-5 | 13 | TRBV30 | TGTGCCTGCGAACAGGGCCGTGAACAGCCCCAGCATTTT | CACEQGREQPQHF
- | - | TRBJ2-5 | 18 | TRBV5-1 | TGCGCCAGCAGCAGAGATTCCGGCGGCTCACCGTACCAAGAGACCCAGTACTTC | CASSRDSGGSPYQETQYF
- | TRBD1 | TRBJ2-7 | 16 | TRBV9 | TGTGCCAGCAGCGCCCGGGACAGGGGGGCAAAATACGAGCAGTACTTC | CASSARDRGAKYEQYF
- | TRBD1 | TRBJ1-1 | 11 | TRBV7-2 | TGTGCCAGCAGCCGGACAGGGCGACCTTTCTTT | CASSRTGRPFF
- | - | TRBJ2-2 | 15 | TRBV6-5 | TGTGCCAGCACCGAAGGCAGGGTCGGGACCGGGGAGCTGTTTTTT | CASTEGRVGTGELFF
- | - | TRBJ2-5 | 13 | TRBV30 | TGTGCCTGGAGTTGGAGGGAGCTAGAGACCCAGTACTTC | CAWSWRELETQYF
- | - | TRBJ1-2 | 14 | TRBV3-1/TRBV3-2 | TGTGCCAGCAGCCAAGCCACAGAGAACTATGGCTACACCTTC | CASSQATENYGYTF
- | TRBD2 | TRBJ2-5 | 15 | TRBV6-5 | TGTGCCAGCAGTCAGAGCGGGGACCTCCAAGAGACCCAGTACTTC | CASSQSGDLQETQYF
- | - | TRBJ1-1 | 14 | TRBV10-3 | TGTGCCATCAGCGATCCTTTGGGGGGCACTGAAGCTTTCTTT | CAISDPLGGTEAFF
- | - | TRBJ2-3 | 15 | TRBV5-1 | TGCGCCAGCAGCTTGGAGAGCCCGGGCACAGATACGCAGTATTTT | CASSLESPGTDTQYF
- | - | TRBJ2-4 | 17 | TRBV4-1 | TGCGCCAGCAGCCAACCGCGGGCAGAGTTAGCCAAAAACATTCAGTACTTC | CASSQPRAELAKNIQYF
- | TRBD2 | TRBJ2-1 | 15 | TRBV6-5 | TGTGCCAGCAGTTACGGCGGCGGGAGGAGGAATGAGCAGTTCTTC | CASSYGGGRRNEQFF
- | - | TRBJ1-6 | 14 | TRBV25-1 | TGTGCCACCACCGGCGGGGGCGGAAATTCACCCCTCCACTTT | CATTGGGGNSPLHF
- | TRBD1 | TRBJ2-4 | 15 | TRBV5-1 | TGCGCCAGCAGTTTAACAGGGGGCGCGGGAAACATTCAGTACTTC | CASSLTGGAGNIQYF
few | TRBD2 | TRBJ2-1 | 16 | TRBV27 | TGTGCCAGCAGTCAACTAGCGGGAGGTTCCTACAATGAGCAGTTCTTC | CASSQLAGGSYNEQFF
- | TRBD1 | TRBJ1-2 | 12 | TRBV28 | TGTGCCAGCAGGTTACCGGGACAGGGCTACACCTTC | CASRLPGQGYTF
- | - | TRBJ2-3 | 15 | TRBV7-2 | TGTGCCAGCAGCTTAAGGGGATTCGGGACAGATACGCAGTATTTT | CASSLRGFGTDTQYF
- | - | TRBJ2-3 | 15 | TRBV9 | TGTGCCAGCAGCGTCTTGGGGGCAAGCACAGATACGCAGTATTTT | CASSVLGASTDTQYF
- | - | TRBJ1-2 | 15 | TRBV19 | TGTGCCAGTAGTATAGGCGGCAGAAATTCATATGGCTACACCTTC | CASSIGGRNSYGYTF
- | TRBD2 | TRBJ2-2 | 16 | TRBV10-1 | TGCGCCAGCAGCGATGGACTAGCGGGTAACACCGGGGAGCTGTTTTTT | CASSDGLAGNTGELFF
- | - | TRBJ1-6 | 15 | TRBV21-1 | TGTGCCAGCAGCAAGCGACAGGCGGATAATTCACCCCTCCACTTT | CASSKRQADNSPLHF
- | TRBD1 | TRBJ2-5 | 17 | TRBV20-1 | TGCAGTGCTAGTGCCCTCCTTGGACAGGGAAGGGGAGAGACCCAGTACTTC | CSASALLGQGRGETQYF
- | - | TRBJ1-2 | 14 | TRBV5-1 | TGCGCCAGCAGCTTGCCCCGGGACGGGGGTGGCTACACCTTC | CASSLPRDGGGYTF
- | TRBD1 | TRBJ2-2 | 15 | TRBV7-7 | TGTGCTAGCAGTACAGGGGACCGCAACACCGGGGAGCTGTTTTTT | CASSTGDRNTGELFF
few | TRBD2 | TRBJ2-3 | 18 | TRBV7-2 | TGTGCCAGCAGCTTGGGGCCAGCGGGAGGGCCTGGCACAGATACGCAGTATTTT | CASSLGPAGGPGTDTQYF
- | TRBD2 | TRBJ2-1 | 15 | TRBV28 | TGTGCCAGCAGGTTAGCGGGAGGGCCCTACAATGAGCAGTTCTTC | CASRLAGGPYNEQFF
once | - | TRBJ2-2 | 14 | TRBV5-1 | TGCGCCAGCAGCTTGGGCGGGAACACCGGGGAGCTGTTTTTT | CASSLGGNTGELFF
- | TRBD2 | TRBJ2-1 | 14 | TRBV29-1 | TGCAGCGTGGGGACTAGCGGGGCACACAATGAGCAGTTCTTC | CSVGTSGAHNEQFF
- | TRBD1 | TRBJ2-3 | 15 | TRBV5-1 | TGCGCCAGCAGCTTGGACGGACAGGGCACAGATACGCAGTATTTT | CASSLDGQGTDTQYF